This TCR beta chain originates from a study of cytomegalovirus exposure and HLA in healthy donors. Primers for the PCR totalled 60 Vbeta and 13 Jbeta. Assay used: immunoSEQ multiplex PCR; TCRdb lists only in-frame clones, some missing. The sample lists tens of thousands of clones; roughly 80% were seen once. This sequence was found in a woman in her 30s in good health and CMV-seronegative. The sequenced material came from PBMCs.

CDR3 sequence reads: CASSDEGQGAFYEQYF. The CDR3 DNA reads as TGTGCCAGCAGTGACGAGGGACAGGGGGCTTTCTACGAGCAGTACTTC. The chain employs TRBV2 and TRBJ2-7; TRBD1 matches at 12 bases. J lost 3 bases, V lost 3 bases, and 6 bases had no gene match. Germline assignment: CDR1 SNHLY and CDR2 FYNNEI. CDR3 size: 16 residues.